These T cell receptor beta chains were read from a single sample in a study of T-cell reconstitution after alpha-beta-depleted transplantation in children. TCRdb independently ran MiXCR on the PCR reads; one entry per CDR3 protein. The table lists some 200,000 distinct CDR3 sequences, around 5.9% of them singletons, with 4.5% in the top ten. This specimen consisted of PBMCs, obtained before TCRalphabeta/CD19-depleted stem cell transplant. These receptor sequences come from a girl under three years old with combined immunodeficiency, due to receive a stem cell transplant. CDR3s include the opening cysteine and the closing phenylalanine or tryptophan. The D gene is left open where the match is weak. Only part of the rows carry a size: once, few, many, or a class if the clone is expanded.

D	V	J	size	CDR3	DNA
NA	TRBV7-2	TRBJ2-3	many	CASSPGGPYTDTQYF	TGTGCCAGCAGCCCCGGGGGTCCCTACACAGATACGCAGTATTTT
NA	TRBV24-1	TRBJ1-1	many	CATSDGGYTEAFF	TGTGCCACCAGTGATGGGGGGTACACTGAAGCTTTCTTT
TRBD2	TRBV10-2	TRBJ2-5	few	CASSESKLAGRVQETQYF	TGCGCCAGCAGTGAGTCGAAGCTAGCGGGAAGAGTCCAAGAGACCCAGTACTTC
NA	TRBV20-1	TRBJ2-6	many	CSAHSQGGITGANVLTF	TGCAGTGCCCACAGTCAGGGCGGGATAACTGGGGCCAACGTCCTGACTTTC
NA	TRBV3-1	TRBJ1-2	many	CASSQVRANYGYTF	TGTGCCAGCAGCCAAGTAAGGGCTAACTATGGCTACACCTTC
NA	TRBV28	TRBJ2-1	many	CASSFSNEQFF	TGTGCCAGCAGTTTCAGCAATGAGCAGTTCTTC
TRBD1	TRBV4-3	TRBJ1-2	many	CASSQSGQGTSVYTF	TGCGCCAGCAGCCAATCGGGACAGGGAACGAGCGTCTACACCTTC
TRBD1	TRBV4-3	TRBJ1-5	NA	CASSHGTGGNQPQHF	TGCGCCAGCAGCCACGGGACAGGGGGCAATCAGCCCCAGCATTTT
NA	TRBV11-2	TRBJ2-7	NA	CASSFGESGGTTYEQYF	TGTGCCAGCAGCTTCGGGGAGTCGGGGGGCACGACCTACGAGCAGTACTTC
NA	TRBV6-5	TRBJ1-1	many	CASSYSMDEAFF	TGTGCCAGCAGTTACTCGATGGATGAAGCTTTCTTT
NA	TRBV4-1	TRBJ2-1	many	CASSQFNEQFF	TGCGCCAGCAGCCAATTCAATGAGCAGTTCTTC
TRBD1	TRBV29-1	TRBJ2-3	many	CSVLRHDRDGTDTQYF	TGCAGCGTCCTCCGGCATGACAGGGACGGCACAGATACGCAGTATTTT
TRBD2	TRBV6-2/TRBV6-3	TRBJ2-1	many	CASSPSGRAVYEQFF	TGTGCCAGCAGCCCTAGCGGGAGGGCCGTCTATGAGCAGTTCTTC
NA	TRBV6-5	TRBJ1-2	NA	CASSYFGGGDDYGYTF	TGTGCCAGCAGTTACTTCGGCGGGGGTGACGACTATGGCTACACCTTC
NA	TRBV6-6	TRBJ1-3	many	CASTGSSGNTIYF	TGTGCCAGCACCGGGTCCTCTGGAAACACCATATATTTT
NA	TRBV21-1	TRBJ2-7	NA	CASSRRWVSHSYEQYF	TGTGCCAGCAGCCGTCGGTGGGTCTCCCACTCCTACGAGCAGTACTTC